The 11 T cell receptor beta chains presented below share a single source sample, sequenced in a study of CXCR3-negative and CXCR3-positive naive CD8 T cells. Study-wide results and caveats: For CXCR3-positive naive cells, TRB CDR3s were more hydrophobic than those of CXCR3-negative naive cells.

Preparation of TRB cDNA libraries relied on 5' RACE carrying UMI labels. TCRdb reanalyzed the 5' RACE reads, giving one entry per CDR3 protein sequence and no DNA. The sample table sets out tens of thousands of distinct CDR3 sequences. No antigen has been identified for these receptors. The sequenced sample was naive CXCR3+ CD8+ T cells from blood. Stated subset: CD45RO-CCR7+CD27+CD95- naive CD8+ T cells expressing CXCR3 (TNR3+). The receptors derive from a human donor in good health. Some clones in this sample may be carry-over from other donors' samples.

The rearrangement uses TRBV11-2 and TRBJ2-2; TCRdb's assignment of TRBD2 cannot be checked, as there is no DNA. Germline loops: CDR1 SGHAT, CDR2 FQNNGV. The CDR3 sequence is 17 residues long. The CDR3 is CASSLDPPAGATGELFF.

The chain recombines TRBV27 with TRBJ2-5. The CDR3 length is 15 residues. Germline CDR1 MNHEY, CDR2 SMNVEV (reference sequence). The CDR3 here is CASSPHHGLQETQYF.

The chain is built from TRBV20-1 and TRBJ1-1. The CDR3 consists of 14 residues. Germline V CDR1 and CDR2: DFQATT, SNEGSKA (reference sequence). Here the CDR3 reads CSARDTNGSTEAFF.

The CDR3 loop reads CSVELRVDTDTQYF. This sequence joins TRBV29-1 and TRBJ2-3; TCRdb picks TRBD2, but there is no DNA to check that call. Per the germline V gene, CDR1 is SQVTM and CDR2 is ANQGSEA. The CDR3 has 14 residues.

This chain connects TRBV6-8 to TRBJ1-5; TCRdb selects TRBD1, and the lack of DNA leaves this call unchecked. CDR3 size: 14 residues. Germline CDR1 is MNHGY and CDR2 is SAAAGT. CDR3 region: CASSPGQGRQPQHF.

The chain recombines TRBV6-2 or TRBV6-3 with TRBJ2-1; TCRdb's D gene call, TRBD2, goes unchecked for lack of DNA. The CDR3 runs to 16 residues. Germline V gives CDR1 MNHEY, CDR2 SVGEGT. CDR3 sequence: CASSYTGASGANEQFF.

The chain combines TRBV27 with TRBJ2-7; the D call of TRBD1 rests on TCRdb alone, since no DNA is present to check it. Germline V gives CDR1 MNHEY, CDR2 SMNVEV (reference sequence). CDR3 length: 15 amino acids. The CDR3 protein is CASSLRGGSSYEQYF.

The CDR3 sequence is CASSDEGYSSYEQYF. The chain links TRBV9 to TRBJ2-7; the TCRdb D gene call, TRBD2, has no DNA to confirm it. The CDR3 runs 15 residues. Germline CDR1 and CDR2: SGDLS and YYNGEE.

The CDR3 loop is CASIQQGNPNEQFF. The chain combines TRBV5-6 with TRBJ2-1; TCRdb designates TRBD1, a call that cannot be tested without DNA. In germline, CDR1 is SGHDT, CDR2 YYEEEE. The CDR3 length is 14 residues.

CDR3 loop: CASSFNLAGETPQETQYF. V and J are TRBV28 and TRBJ2-5; TCRdb's assignment of TRBD2 cannot be checked, as there is no DNA. Per the germline V gene, CDR1 is MDHEN and CDR2 is SYDVKM. CDR3 length: 18 residues.

The chain couples TRBV24-1 to TRBJ2-3; TCRdb proposes TRBD2, but this gene call is untestable without DNA. This CDR3 is built from 17 residues. Germline lookup yields CDR1 KGHDR and CDR2 SFDVKD. The CDR3 loop is CATSEKGLAVSTDTQYF.